These 3 T cell receptor beta chains share one sample of origin, sequenced in a study of blood T cell repertoires in COVID-19. This table comes from immunoSEQ multiplex PCR, and its TCRdb copy is limited to in-frame clones, with some not included. The sample yields under 250,000 clones, approximately 84% seen once. The sequenced sample was peripheral blood. These receptors originate from a woman between 50 and 59 years old with active or convalescent COVID-19.

This clone was detected once. The J gene is TRBJ2-1, the V gene TRBV4-1; 14 positions agree with TRBD2. The V gene's germline CDR1 is MGHRA and CDR2 YSYEKL. The CDR3 runs to 15 residues. V lost 3 bases, J lost 8 bases, and 3 bases stayed unmatched. The CDR3 DNA reads as TGCGCCAGCAGCCATGGGACTAGCGGGGGCTATGAGCAGTTCTTC. Encoded protein: CASSHGTSGGYEQFF.

The CDR3 loop reads CASSAGSKRDEQFF. The DNA of the CDR3 is TGCGCCAGCAGCGCTGGATCAAAGAGGGATGAGCAGTTCTTC. This chain connects TRBV5-1 to TRBJ2-1, with D tentatively TRBD2 (5 bases). CDR3 length: 14 residues. Trimming stripped 4 bases from V and 8 bases from J, with 16 bases between. CDR1 is SGHRS, CDR2 YFSETQ, per germline.

The chain employs TRBV2 and TRBJ1-4; TRBD1 matches at 8 bases. The CDR3 extends over 13 amino acids. The J segment lost 8 bases and the V segment lost 7 bases, leaving 6 bases of the junction unmatched. Germline CDR1 SNHLY, CDR2 FYNNEI. The CDR3 DNA reads TGTGCCAGCAAGGGACAGGTTCGGGAAAAACTGTTTTTT. Residues: CASKGQVREKLFF. The full variable domain, in which reference TRBV2 and TRBJ1-4 provide the parts outside the CDR3, is EPEVTQTPSHQVTQMGQEVILRCVPISNHLYFYWYRQILGQKVEFLVSFYNNEISEKSEIFDDQFSVERPDGSNFTLKIRSTKLEDSAMYFCASKGQVREKLFFGSGTQLSVL.